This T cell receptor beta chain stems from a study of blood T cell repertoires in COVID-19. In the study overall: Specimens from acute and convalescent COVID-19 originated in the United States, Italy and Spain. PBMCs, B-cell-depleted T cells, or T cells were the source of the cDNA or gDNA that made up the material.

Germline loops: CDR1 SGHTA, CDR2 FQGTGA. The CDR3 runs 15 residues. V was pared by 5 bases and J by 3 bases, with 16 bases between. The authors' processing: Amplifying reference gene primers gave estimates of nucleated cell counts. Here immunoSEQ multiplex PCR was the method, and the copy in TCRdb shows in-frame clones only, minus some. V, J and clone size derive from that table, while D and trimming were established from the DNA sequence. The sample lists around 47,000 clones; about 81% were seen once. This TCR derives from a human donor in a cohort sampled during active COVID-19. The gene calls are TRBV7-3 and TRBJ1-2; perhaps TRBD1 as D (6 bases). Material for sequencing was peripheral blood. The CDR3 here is CASSPQQGWDYGYTF. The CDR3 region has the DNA TGTGCCAGCAGCCCCCAACAGGGTTGGGACTATGGCTACACCTTC.